Shown below are 5 T cell receptor beta chains from a single sample sequenced in a study of shared clonotypes between healthy human individuals. Profiling relied on immunoSEQ multiplex PCR, and the TCRdb table lists in-frame clones only, not all of them. The data hold 2 million to 3 million clones, with 80% to 95% observed a single time. Material for sequencing was naive CD4+ T cells from PBMCs. The subset here: CD45RA+ positively selected. The receptors derive from a man aged 18 to 35 in good health. Some clones in this sample may be carry-over from other donors' samples.

The chain is built from TRBV4-1 and TRBJ2-3, with D perhaps TRBD2 (6 bases). Trimming cost V 3 bases and J 5 bases, with 24 bases left between them. The CDR3 totals 18 residues. Germline V gene data show CDR1 as MGHRA and CDR2 as YSYEKL. In nucleotides, the CDR3 is TGCGCCAGCAGCCAGGGAAGATCTTCAGGCGGGACCGGAGATACGCAGTATTTT. It translates to CASSQGRSSGGTGDTQYF.

The J gene is TRBJ2-7, the V gene TRBV28; the D gene is possibly TRBD1 (6 bases). Germline loops: CDR1 MDHEN, CDR2 SYDVKM. V was clipped by 7 bases and J by 2 bases, with 12 bases between them. The CDR3 is 13 amino acids. CDR3 coding DNA: TGTGCCAGCACCAGGGGTGAACCCTACGAGCAGTACTTC. Translation: CASTRGEPYEQYF.

This clone came up once. This chain joins TRBV6-5 and TRBJ2-1; the D gene is possibly TRBD2 (6 bases). Trimming took off 0 bases at V and 6 bases at J, with 15 bases between the two ends. CDR1 is MNHEY, CDR2 SVGAGI, per germline. CDR3 length: 16 amino acids. The CDR3 DNA follows: TGTGCCAGCAGTTACTCGAGATGGGGGGAGGTCAATGAGCAGTTCTTC. Translating gives CASSYSRWGEVNEQFF.

In the case of this clone: Other DNA sequences from this sample encode an identical CDR3 as well. The V and J genes are TRBV7-3 and TRBJ2-2, with a possible D match to TRBD2 (7 bases). The germline CDR1 and CDR2 sequences are SGHTA and FQGTGA. The CDR3 covers 14 residues. Trimming shortened V by 5 bases and J by 5 bases, and 12 bases separated the two germline ends. The CDR3 DNA is TGTGCCAGCAGCCTCCGGGGGGCAACCGGGGAGCTGTTTTTT. Amino acid sequence: CASSLRGATGELFF.

This clone has only one observation. V usage is TRBV6-4 and J usage is TRBJ2-7, with D perhaps matching TRBD2 (6 bases). Looked up from germline, CDR1 is MRHNA and CDR2 is SNTAGT. V dropped 8 bases and J dropped 3 bases, with 20 bases sitting between them. The CDR3 extends over 15 amino acids. The CDR3 DNA reads TGTGCCAGCCAGAGGCTCCCGGGAGCCCTCTACGAGCAGTACTTC. It yields the protein CASQRLPGALYEQYF.